The sequence of this T cell receptor beta chain was determined in a study of blood T cell repertoires in COVID-19. Some clones are missing from TCRdb's copy, which holds only in-frame ones; the method was immunoSEQ multiplex PCR. The table has roughly 190,000 clones, about four fifths seen once. Germline V gene lookup returns CDR1 LNHDA and CDR2 SQIVND (reference sequence). The CDR3 contains 13 residues. Losses at the gene ends were 2 bases for V and 6 bases for J; bases not matched to a gene: 4. The clonotype comes from a man aged 60-69 years with acute or convalescent COVID-19. The sequencing input was peripheral blood. This sequence joins TRBV19 and TRBJ2-7; 7 nucleotides align to TRBD2. CDR3 coding DNA: TGTGCCAGTAGTATATCGGCGGGAGTCGAGCAGTACTTC. It translates to CASSISAGVEQYF.